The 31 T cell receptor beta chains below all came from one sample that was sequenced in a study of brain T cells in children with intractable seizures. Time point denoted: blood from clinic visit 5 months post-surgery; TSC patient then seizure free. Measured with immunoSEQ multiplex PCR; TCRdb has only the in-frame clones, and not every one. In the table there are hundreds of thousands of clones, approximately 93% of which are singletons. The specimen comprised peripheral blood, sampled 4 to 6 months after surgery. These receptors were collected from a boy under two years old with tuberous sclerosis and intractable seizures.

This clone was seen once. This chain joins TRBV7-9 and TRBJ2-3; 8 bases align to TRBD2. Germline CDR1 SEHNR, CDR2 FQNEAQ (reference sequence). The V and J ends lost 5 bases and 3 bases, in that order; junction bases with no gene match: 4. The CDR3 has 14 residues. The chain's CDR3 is CASSPGGGTDTQYF. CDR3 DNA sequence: TGTGCCAGCAGCCCCGGGGGGGGGACAGATACGCAGTATTTT.

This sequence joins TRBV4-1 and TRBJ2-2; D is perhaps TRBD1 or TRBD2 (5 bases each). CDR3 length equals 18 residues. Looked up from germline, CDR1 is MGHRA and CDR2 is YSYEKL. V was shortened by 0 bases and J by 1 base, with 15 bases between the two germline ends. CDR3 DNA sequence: TGCGCCAGCAGCCAAGAGGCGCAAGGGACGAGGAACACCGGGGAGCTGTTTTTT. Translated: CASSQEAQGTRNTGELFF.

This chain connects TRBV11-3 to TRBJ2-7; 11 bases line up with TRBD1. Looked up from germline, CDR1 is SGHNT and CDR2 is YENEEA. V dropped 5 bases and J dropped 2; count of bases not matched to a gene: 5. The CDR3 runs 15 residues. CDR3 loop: CASSTPGQGAYEQYF. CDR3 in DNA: TGTGCCAGCAGCACACCGGGACAGGGGGCCTACGAGCAGTACTTC.

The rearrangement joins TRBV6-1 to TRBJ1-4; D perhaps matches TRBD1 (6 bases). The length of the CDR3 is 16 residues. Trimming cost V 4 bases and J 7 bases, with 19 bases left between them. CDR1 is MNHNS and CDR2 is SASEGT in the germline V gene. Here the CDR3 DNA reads TGTGCCAGCAGTGGGAAAGGGGGTGCCTTTATTGAAAAACTGTTTTTT. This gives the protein CASSGKGGAFIEKLFF.

CDR3 sequence reads: CASSLWAWNTEAFF. The CDR3 bases are TGTGCCAGCAGCTTATGGGCATGGAACACTGAAGCTTTCTTT. V gene TRBV7-9 combines with J gene TRBJ1-1; D gene uncertain. The CDR3 loop spans 14 amino acids. CDR1 is SEHNR and CDR2 is FQNEAQ in the germline V gene (reference sequence). V lost 2 bases, J lost 1 base, and 8 bases lay in between.

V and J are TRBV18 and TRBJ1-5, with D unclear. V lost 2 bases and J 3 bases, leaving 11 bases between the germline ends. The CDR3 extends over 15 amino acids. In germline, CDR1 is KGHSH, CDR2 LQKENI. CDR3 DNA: TGTGCCAGCTCACCAACGCCTGTGGCCAATCAGCCCCAGCATTTT. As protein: CASSPTPVANQPQHF.

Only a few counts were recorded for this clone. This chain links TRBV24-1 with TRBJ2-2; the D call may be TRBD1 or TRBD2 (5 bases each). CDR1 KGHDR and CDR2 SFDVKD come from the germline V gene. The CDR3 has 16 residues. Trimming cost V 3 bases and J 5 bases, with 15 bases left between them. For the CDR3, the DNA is TGTGCCACCAGTGATGTAGGGACCCCAAAAACCGGGGAGCTGTTTTTT. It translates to CATSDVGTPKTGELFF.

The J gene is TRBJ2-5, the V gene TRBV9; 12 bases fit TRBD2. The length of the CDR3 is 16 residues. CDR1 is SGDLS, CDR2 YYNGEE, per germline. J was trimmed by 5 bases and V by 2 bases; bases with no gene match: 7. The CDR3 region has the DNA TGTGCCAGCAGCGTTTCTAGCGGGGGGGGAATGGAGACCCAGTACTTC. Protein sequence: CASSVSSGGGMETQYF.

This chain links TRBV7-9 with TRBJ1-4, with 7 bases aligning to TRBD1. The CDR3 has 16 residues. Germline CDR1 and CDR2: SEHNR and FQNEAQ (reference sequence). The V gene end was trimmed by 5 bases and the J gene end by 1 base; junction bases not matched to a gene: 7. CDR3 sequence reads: CASSPTRQGTNEKLFF. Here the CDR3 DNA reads TGTGCCAGCAGCCCGACCCGACAGGGAACTAATGAAAAACTGTTTTTT.

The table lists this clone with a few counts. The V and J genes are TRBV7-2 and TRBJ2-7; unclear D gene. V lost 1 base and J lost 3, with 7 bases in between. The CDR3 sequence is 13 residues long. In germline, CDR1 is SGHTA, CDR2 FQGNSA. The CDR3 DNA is TGTGCCAGCAGCTTAGTCTTAAGCTACGAGCAGTACTTC. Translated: CASSLVLSYEQYF. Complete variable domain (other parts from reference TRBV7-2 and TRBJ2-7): GAGVSQSPSNKVTEKGKDVELRCDPISGHTALYWYRQSLGQGLEFLIYFQGNSAPDKSGLPSDRFSAERTGGSVSTLTIQRTQQEDSAVYLCASSLVLSYEQYFGPGTRLTVT.

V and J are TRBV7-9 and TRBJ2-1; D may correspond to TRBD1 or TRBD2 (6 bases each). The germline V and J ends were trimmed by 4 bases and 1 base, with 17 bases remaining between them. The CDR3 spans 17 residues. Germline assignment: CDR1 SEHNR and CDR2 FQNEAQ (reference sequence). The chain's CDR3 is CASSSPLEGGSYNEQFF. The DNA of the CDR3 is TGTGCCAGCAGCTCACCCTTAGAGGGGGGTTCCTACAATGAGCAGTTCTTC.

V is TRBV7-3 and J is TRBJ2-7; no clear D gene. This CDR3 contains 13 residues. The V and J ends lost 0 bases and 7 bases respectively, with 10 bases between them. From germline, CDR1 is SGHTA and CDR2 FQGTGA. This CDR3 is CASSLTGQEEQYF. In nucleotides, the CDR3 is TGTGCCAGCAGCTTAACAGGTCAGGAGGAGCAGTACTTC.

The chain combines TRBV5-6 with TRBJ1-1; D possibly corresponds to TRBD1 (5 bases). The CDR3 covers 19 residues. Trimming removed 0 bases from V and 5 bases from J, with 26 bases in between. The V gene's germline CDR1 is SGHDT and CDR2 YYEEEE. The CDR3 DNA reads TGTGCCAGCAGCTTGGGATGGGGTCGGGCTGGCAGGGCATGGACTGAAGCTTTCTTT. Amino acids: CASSLGWGRAGRAWTEAFF.

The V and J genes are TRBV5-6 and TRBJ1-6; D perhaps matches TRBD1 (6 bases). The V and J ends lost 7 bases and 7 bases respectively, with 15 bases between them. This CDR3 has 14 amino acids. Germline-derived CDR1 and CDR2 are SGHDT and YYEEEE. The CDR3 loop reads CASCKQGRNSPLHF. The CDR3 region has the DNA TGTGCCAGCTGCAAACAGGGACGGAATTCACCCCTCCACTTT.

CDR3 nucleotide sequence: TGTGCCAGCAGTTTGGTCGGGGGTGAACCTAGCACAGATACGCAGTATTTT. It yields the protein CASSLVGGEPSTDTQYF. V gene TRBV27 combines with J gene TRBJ2-3; D possibly corresponds to TRBD2 (6 bases). There are 17 residues in the CDR3. Germline CDR1 and CDR2: MNHEY and SMNVEV (reference sequence). Between the trimmed V and J ends, which lost 3 bases and 0 bases, there was a span of 16 bases.

The CDR3 DNA sequence: TGTGCCAGCGCATCCGGGGCGACGAGCTCCTACGAGCAGTACTTC. Amino acid sequence: CASASGATSSYEQYF. The chain has TRBV11-3 and TRBJ2-7; D could derive from TRBD1 or TRBD2 (5 bases each). V was pared by 8 bases and J by 0 bases, with 17 bases between. Germline CDR1 and CDR2: SGHNT and YENEEA. This CDR3 region has 15 residues. The whole variable domain, filled in from reference TRBV11-3 and TRBJ2-7, reads EAGVVQSPRYKIIEKKQPVAFWCNPISGHNTLYWYLQNLGQGPELLIRYENEEAVDDSQLPKDRFSAERLKGVDSTLKIQPAELGDSAVYLCASASGATSSYEQYFGPGTRLTVT.

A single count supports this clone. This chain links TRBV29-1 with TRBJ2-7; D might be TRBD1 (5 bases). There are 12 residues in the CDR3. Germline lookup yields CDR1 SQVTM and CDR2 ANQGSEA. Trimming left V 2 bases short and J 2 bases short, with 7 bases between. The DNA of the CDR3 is TGCAGCGTTGAACTGGACACCTACGAGCAGTACTTC. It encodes CSVELDTYEQYF.

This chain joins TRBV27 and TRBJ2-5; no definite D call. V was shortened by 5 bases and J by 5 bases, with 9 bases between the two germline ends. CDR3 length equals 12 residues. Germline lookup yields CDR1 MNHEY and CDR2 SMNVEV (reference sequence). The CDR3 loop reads CASSLGFETQYF. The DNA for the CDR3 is TGTGCCAGCAGTCTGGGGTTCGAGACCCAGTACTTC.

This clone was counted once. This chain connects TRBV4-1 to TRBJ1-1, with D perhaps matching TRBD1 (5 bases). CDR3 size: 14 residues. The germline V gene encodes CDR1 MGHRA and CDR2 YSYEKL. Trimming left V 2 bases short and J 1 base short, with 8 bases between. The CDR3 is CASSQSGTNTEAFF. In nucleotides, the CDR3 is TGCGCCAGCAGCCAATCCGGGACGAACACTGAAGCTTTCTTT.

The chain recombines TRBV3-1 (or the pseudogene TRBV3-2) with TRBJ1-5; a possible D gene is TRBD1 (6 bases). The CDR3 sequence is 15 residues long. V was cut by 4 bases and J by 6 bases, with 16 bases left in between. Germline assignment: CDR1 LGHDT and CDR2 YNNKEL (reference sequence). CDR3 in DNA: TGTGCCAGCAGCCCGATTGACAGGCACGGTCAGCCCCAGCATTTT. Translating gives CASSPIDRHGQPQHF.

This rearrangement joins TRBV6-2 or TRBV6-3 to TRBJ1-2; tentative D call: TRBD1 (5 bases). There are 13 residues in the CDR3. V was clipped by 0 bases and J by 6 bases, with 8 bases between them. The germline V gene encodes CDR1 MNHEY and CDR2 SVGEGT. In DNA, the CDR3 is TGTGCCAGCAGTTACTCCAGGGCGGATGGCTACACCTTC. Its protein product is CASSYSRADGYTF.

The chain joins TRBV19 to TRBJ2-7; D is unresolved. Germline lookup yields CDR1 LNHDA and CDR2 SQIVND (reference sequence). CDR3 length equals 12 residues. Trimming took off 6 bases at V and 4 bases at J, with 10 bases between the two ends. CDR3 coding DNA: TGTGCCAGTAGGGGCAATGGGTACGAGCAGTACTTC. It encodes CASRGNGYEQYF.

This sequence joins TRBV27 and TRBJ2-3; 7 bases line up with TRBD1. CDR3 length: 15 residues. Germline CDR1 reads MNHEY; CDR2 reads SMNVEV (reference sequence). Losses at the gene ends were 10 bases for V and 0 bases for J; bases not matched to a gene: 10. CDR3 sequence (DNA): TGTGCCACCTACCGGGACAGTTATAGCACAGATACGCAGTATTTT. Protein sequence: CATYRDSYSTDTQYF.

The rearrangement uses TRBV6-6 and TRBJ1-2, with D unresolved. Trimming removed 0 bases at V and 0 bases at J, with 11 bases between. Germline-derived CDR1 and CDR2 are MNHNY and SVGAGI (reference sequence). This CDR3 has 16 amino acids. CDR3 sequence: CASSYSTGQANYGYTF. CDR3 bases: TGTGCCAGCAGTTACTCGACGGGCCAAGCTAACTATGGCTACACCTTC.

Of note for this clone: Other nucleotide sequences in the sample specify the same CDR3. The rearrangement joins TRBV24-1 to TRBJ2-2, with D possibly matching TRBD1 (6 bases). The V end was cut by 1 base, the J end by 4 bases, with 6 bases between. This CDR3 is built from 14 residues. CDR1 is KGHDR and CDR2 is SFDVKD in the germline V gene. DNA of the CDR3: TGTGCCACCAGTGATTTCAGGGGCACCGGGGAGCTGTTTTTT. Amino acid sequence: CATSDFRGTGELFF.

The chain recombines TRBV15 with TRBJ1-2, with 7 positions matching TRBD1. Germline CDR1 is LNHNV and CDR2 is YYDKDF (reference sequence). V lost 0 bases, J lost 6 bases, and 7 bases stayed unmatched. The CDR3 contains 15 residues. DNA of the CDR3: TGTGCCACCAGCAGAGAGGGACAGAGGTTAAATGGCTACACCTTC. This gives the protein CATSREGQRLNGYTF.

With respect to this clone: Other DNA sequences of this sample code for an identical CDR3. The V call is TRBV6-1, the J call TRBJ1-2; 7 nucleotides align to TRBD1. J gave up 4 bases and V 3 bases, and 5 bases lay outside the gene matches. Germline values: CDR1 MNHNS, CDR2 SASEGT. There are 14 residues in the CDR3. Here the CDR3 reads CASSEGRGPYGYTF. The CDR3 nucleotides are TGTGCCAGCAGTGAGGGGAGGGGGCCCTATGGCTACACCTTC.

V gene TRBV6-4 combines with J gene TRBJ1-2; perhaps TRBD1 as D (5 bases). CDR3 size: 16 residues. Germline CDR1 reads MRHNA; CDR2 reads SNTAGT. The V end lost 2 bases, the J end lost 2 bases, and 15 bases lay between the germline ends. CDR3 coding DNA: TGTGCCAGCAGTGACCCTTTCGGGACGGGGAACTATGGCTACACCTTC. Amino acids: CASSDPFGTGNYGYTF.

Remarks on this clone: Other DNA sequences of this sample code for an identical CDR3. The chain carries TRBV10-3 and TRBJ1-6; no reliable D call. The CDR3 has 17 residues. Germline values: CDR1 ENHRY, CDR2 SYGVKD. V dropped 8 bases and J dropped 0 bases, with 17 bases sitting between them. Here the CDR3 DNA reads TGTGCCATCTCGAGTGACGTCTCTAGCTCCTATAATTCACCCCTCCACTTT. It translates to CAISSDVSSSYNSPLHF.

This chain's CDR3 is CASSARDSYNSPLHF. The CDR3 coding sequence is TGTGCCAGCAGCGCCCGGGACAGTTATAATTCACCCCTCCACTTT. This chain uses TRBV9 with TRBJ1-6; TRBD1 matches 7 bases. In germline, CDR1 is SGDLS, CDR2 YYNGEE. CDR3 length equals 15 residues. The trim removed 3 bases at V and 4 bases at J, leaving 4 bases unmatched.

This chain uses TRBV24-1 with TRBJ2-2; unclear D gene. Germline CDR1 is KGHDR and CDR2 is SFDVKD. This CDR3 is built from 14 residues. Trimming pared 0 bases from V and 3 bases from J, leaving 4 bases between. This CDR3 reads CATSDLADTGELFF. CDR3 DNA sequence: TGTGCCACCAGTGATTTGGCGGACACCGGGGAGCTGTTTTTT.